Following are 20 T cell receptor beta chains from one sample sequenced in a study of blood T cell repertoires in COVID-19. Repertoires were generated with immunoSEQ multiplex PCR, while TCRdb's copy carries only in-frame clones and drops some. Of 150,000 to 200,000 clones in the sample, around 87% were seen once. Sequenced material: peripheral blood. These receptors all come from a man between 18 and 29 years old with active or convalescent COVID-19.

This clone was recorded a few times. The V gene is TRBV27, the J gene TRBJ1-5; D may be TRBD1 (6 bases). This CDR3 comprises 15 residues. V was shortened by 3 bases and J by 1 base, with 10 bases between the two germline ends. CDR1 is MNHEY, CDR2 SMNVEV, per germline (reference sequence). The CDR3 bases are TGTGCCAGCAGTTTTGTGGGGACAAGCAATCAGCCCCAGCATTTT. Its translation: CASSFVGTSNQPQHF.

As regards this clone: Other DNA sequences in the sample encode the same CDR3. The chain combines TRBV12-3 or TRBV12-4 with TRBJ1-5; 7 positions agree with TRBD1. CDR3 length equals 13 residues. J lost 5 bases, V lost 6 bases, and 4 bases had no gene match. CDR3 loop: CASSRQGDQPQHF. In DNA form, the CDR3 reads TGTGCCAGCAGCCGACAGGGTGATCAGCCCCAGCATTTT.

V and J are TRBV9 and TRBJ2-3, with unresolved D. The CDR3 has 13 amino acids. Germline V gives CDR1 SGDLS, CDR2 YYNGEE. The V gene lost 4 bases and the J gene lost 6 bases, with 12 bases spanning the gap. The CDR3 sequence is CASSPLLPDTQYF. CDR3 coding DNA: TGTGCCAGCAGCCCCCTTCTCCCGGATACGCAGTATTTT.

The chain has TRBV9 and TRBJ2-5; 8 nucleotides agree with TRBD2. Germline V gene data show CDR1 as SGDLS and CDR2 as YYNGEE. V lost 1 base, J lost 4 bases, and 9 bases stayed unmatched. This CDR3 is built from 16 residues. CDR3 amino acids: CASSVRASGLRETQYF. In DNA, the CDR3 is TGTGCCAGCAGCGTAAGAGCTAGCGGGCTTAGAGAGACCCAGTACTTC.

This chain uses TRBV9 with TRBJ1-3; the D gene is possibly TRBD1 (5 bases). Trimming took off 4 bases at V and 1 base at J, with 12 bases between the two ends. Germline values: CDR1 SGDLS, CDR2 YYNGEE. CDR3 length equals 15 residues. CDR3 amino acids: CASSSGGASGNTIYF. The CDR3 region has the DNA TGTGCCAGCAGCTCTGGAGGGGCATCTGGAAACACCATATATTTT. Variable domain in full (rest from reference TRBV9 and TRBJ1-3): DSGVTQTPKHLITATGQRVTLRCSPRSGDLSVYWYQQSLDQGLQFLIQYYNGEERAKGNILERFSAQQFPDLHSELNLSSLELGDSALYFCASSSGGASGNTIYFGEGSWLTVV.

There are a few counts of this clone. This chain joins TRBV5-1 and TRBJ1-5; maybe TRBD1 (5 bases). Germline assignment: CDR1 SGHRS and CDR2 YFSETQ. The CDR3 spans 17 residues. V gave up 5 bases and J gave up 6 bases, with 24 bases separating them. The CDR3 bases are TGCGCCAGCAGGATGAAGCCTTGGGCAGGGATTTTTCAGCCCCAGCATTTT. This gives the protein CASRMKPWAGIFQPQHF. The full variable domain, in which reference TRBV5-1 and TRBJ1-5 provide the parts outside the CDR3, is KAGVTQTPRYLIKTRGQQVTLSCSPISGHRSVSWYQQTPGQGLQFLFEYFSETQRNKGNFPGRFSGRQFSNSRSEMNVSTLELGDSALYLCASRMKPWAGIFQPQHFGDGTRLSIL.

The chain links TRBV13 to TRBJ2-5; D perhaps matches TRBD2 (5 bases). Germline V lookup: CDR1 PRHDT, CDR2 FYEKMQ (reference sequence). The CDR3 has 13 residues. V lost 7 bases and J lost 3, with 12 bases in between. DNA of the CDR3: TGTGCCAGCACTGAAGGACTCGAAGAGACCCAGTACTTC. This codes for CASTEGLEETQYF. Complete variable domain (other parts from reference TRBV13 and TRBJ2-5): AAGVIQSPRHLIKEKRETATLKCYPIPRHDTVYWYQQGPGQDPQFLISFYEKMQSDKGSIPDRFSAQQFSDYHSELNMSSLELGDSALYFCASTEGLEETQYFGPGTRLLVL.

V is TRBV6-5 and J is TRBJ2-7; the match to TRBD2 covers 12 bases. Trimming removed 8 bases from V and 3 bases from J; junction bases left unmatched: 8. This CDR3 comprises 15 residues. CDR1 is MNHEY, CDR2 SVGAGI, per germline. The CDR3 is CASGIGLAGLYEQYF. The CDR3 nucleotides read TGTGCCAGCGGAATCGGACTAGCGGGACTCTACGAGCAGTACTTC.

The J gene is TRBJ2-7, the V gene TRBV11-3; D possibly corresponds to TRBD1 (6 bases). This CDR3 has 14 residues. The germline V gene has CDR1 SGHNT and CDR2 YENEEA. Trimming removed 3 bases at V and 4 bases at J, with 13 bases between. As DNA, the CDR3 is TGTGCCAGCAGCTTCTTAACAGGGTCGTACGAGCAGTACTTC. Its protein product is CASSFLTGSYEQYF. Together with reference TRBV11-3 and TRBJ2-7, the CDR3 gives the full variable domain: EAGVVQSPRYKIIEKKQPVAFWCNPISGHNTLYWYLQNLGQGPELLIRYENEEAVDDSQLPKDRFSAERLKGVDSTLKIQPAELGDSAVYLCASSFLTGSYEQYFGPGTRLTVT.

V gene TRBV6-5 combines with J gene TRBJ1-1; D ambiguous. Trimming took 6 bases from V and 8 from J, leaving 16 bases between them. The CDR3 runs 13 residues. Germline V CDR1 and CDR2: MNHEY, SVGAGI. The CDR3 sequence is CASRKELTGEAFF. CDR3 nucleotides: TGTGCCAGCAGGAAGGAGCTGACGGGAGAAGCTTTCTTT.

The rearrangement links TRBV7-6 to TRBJ2-3, with TRBD2 matching 13 bases. J lost 4 bases, V lost 5 bases, and 3 bases had no gene match. The CDR3 has 15 amino acids. In germline, CDR1 is SGHVS, CDR2 FNYEAQ. The CDR3 here is CASSLLAGGADTQYF. DNA of the CDR3: TGTGCCAGCAGCCTACTAGCGGGGGGGGCAGATACGCAGTATTTT. The full variable domain, rest sourced from reference TRBV7-6 and TRBJ2-3, is GAGVSQSPRYKVTKRGQDVALRCDPISGHVSLYWYRQALGQGPEFLTYFNYEAQQDKSGLPNDRFSAERPEGSISTLTIQRTEQRDSAMYRCASSLLAGGADTQYFGPGTRLTVL.

This clone was found a few times. The chain is built from TRBV11-3 and TRBJ2-1, with 11 bases aligning to TRBD2. Germline-derived CDR1 and CDR2 are SGHNT and YENEEA. V dropped 1 base and J dropped 9; count of bases not matched to a gene: 14. The CDR3 has 18 amino acids. CDR3 residues: CASSLGGTSGHLGSEQFF. CDR3 DNA: TGTGCCAGCAGCTTAGGGGGGACTAGCGGACACCTAGGCAGTGAGCAGTTCTTC. The complete variable domain, with remaining parts taken from reference TRBV11-3 and TRBJ2-1, reads EAGVVQSPRYKIIEKKQPVAFWCNPISGHNTLYWYLQNLGQGPELLIRYENEEAVDDSQLPKDRFSAERLKGVDSTLKIQPAELGDSAVYLCASSLGGTSGHLGSEQFFGPGTRLTVL.

V and J are TRBV11-2 and TRBJ1-4; D perhaps matches TRBD1 (6 bases). With 5 bases removed from V and 3 bases from J, the gap between germline ends came to 10 bases. The CDR3 covers 14 residues. Germline-derived CDR1 and CDR2 are SGHAT and FQNNGV. Here the CDR3 reads CASSEGQANEKLFF. Here the CDR3 DNA reads TGTGCCAGCAGCGAGGGACAAGCTAATGAAAAACTGTTTTTT.

This clone has just one count. The J gene is TRBJ1-2, the V gene TRBV11-2; 8 bases map to TRBD1. V shed 3 bases and J 3 bases; nucleotides not matched to a gene: 6. Germline V lookup: CDR1 SGHAT, CDR2 FQNNGV. CDR3 size: 15 residues. This chain's CDR3 is CASSFLGQGDYGYTF. As DNA, the CDR3 is TGTGCCAGCAGCTTCCTCGGACAGGGTGACTATGGCTACACCTTC.

The rearrangement uses TRBV19 and TRBJ2-1, with 7 bases lining up with TRBD2. Losses at the gene ends were 3 bases for V and 4 bases for J; bases not matched to a gene: 9. CDR3 length: 16 residues. The germline CDR1 and CDR2 sequences are LNHDA and SQIVND (reference sequence). The CDR3 DNA sequence: TGTGCCAGTAGTATTAAGTTGGGGGGGAGTTACAATGAGCAGTTCTTC. Amino acids: CASSIKLGGSYNEQFF.

This sequence joins TRBV4-2 and TRBJ2-6; the match to TRBD1 covers 8 bases. Germline V CDR1 and CDR2: LGHNA, YNFKEQ. With 1 base clipped from V and 2 bases from J, the junction kept 4 bases outside the gene matches. The CDR3 spans 17 residues. The CDR3 DNA sequence: TGTGCCAGCAGCCAAGGACAGGGGAGCGCTGGGGCCAACGTCCTGACTTTC. This encodes CASSQGQGSAGANVLTF.

The chain employs TRBV27 and TRBJ2-7, with 7 nucleotides matching TRBD1. The CDR3 is made up of 14 amino acids. Germline lookup yields CDR1 MNHEY and CDR2 SMNVEV (reference sequence). The V gene end was trimmed by 3 bases and the J gene end by 3 bases; junction bases not matched to a gene: 5. The CDR3 DNA reads as TGTGCCAGCAGTTTTAGGGACAGTTTCTACGAGCAGTACTTC. It specifies CASSFRDSFYEQYF.

This clone was seen a handful of times. The chain carries TRBV6-5 and TRBJ1-2, with a weak D call TRBD1 (6 bases). Deletions cut 1 base from V and 4 bases from J, with 13 bases between. CDR1 is MNHEY and CDR2 is SVGAGI in the germline V gene. The CDR3 extends over 15 amino acids. As DNA, the CDR3 is TGTGCCAGCAGTTACTTGGACAGTTCTCTCTATGGCTACACCTTC. This encodes CASSYLDSSLYGYTF.

The gene calls are TRBV7-2 and TRBJ2-3, with 12 bases fitting TRBD2. CDR1 is SGHTA, CDR2 FQGNSA, per germline. Unmatched junction bases numbered 14, after V lost 5 bases and J lost 8 bases. This CDR3 has 17 amino acids. CDR3 coding DNA: TGTGCCAGCAGCCAGCCCACTAGCGGGGGGCGTCAGGGTACGCAGTATTTT. It codes for CASSQPTSGGRQGTQYF. Full variable domain (missing parts from reference TRBV7-2 and TRBJ2-3): GAGVSQSPSNKVTEKGKDVELRCDPISGHTALYWYRQSLGQGLEFLIYFQGNSAPDKSGLPSDRFSAERTGGSVSTLTIQRTQQEDSAVYLCASSQPTSGGRQGTQYFGPGTRLTVL.

The chain recombines TRBV6-5 with TRBJ1-2; 7 nucleotides match TRBD1. This CDR3 has 13 residues. Trimming took 6 bases from V and 6 from J; bases not matched to a gene: 7. Germline V gives CDR1 MNHEY, CDR2 SVGAGI. CDR3 sequence (DNA): TGTGCCAGCAGACCCACAGGGGTGGATGGCTACACCTTC. It translates to CASRPTGVDGYTF.